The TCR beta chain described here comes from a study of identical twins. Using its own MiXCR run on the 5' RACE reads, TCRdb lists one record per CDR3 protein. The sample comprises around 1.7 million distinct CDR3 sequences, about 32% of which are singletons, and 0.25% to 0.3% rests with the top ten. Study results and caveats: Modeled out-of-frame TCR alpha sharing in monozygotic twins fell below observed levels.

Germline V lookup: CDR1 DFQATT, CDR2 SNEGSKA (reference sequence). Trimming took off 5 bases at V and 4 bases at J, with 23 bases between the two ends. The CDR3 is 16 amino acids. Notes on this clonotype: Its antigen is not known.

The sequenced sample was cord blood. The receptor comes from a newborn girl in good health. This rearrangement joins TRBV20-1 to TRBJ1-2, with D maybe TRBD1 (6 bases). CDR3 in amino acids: CSADTRFRGLVYGYTF. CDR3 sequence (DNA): TGCAGTGCTGACACTAGGTTCAGGGGATTGGTCTATGGCTACACCTTC.